This T cell receptor (beta chain) came from a study of T cells in Graves' hyperthyroidism and ophthalmopathy. Study-level points and caveats: Most expanded thyroid clonotypes above 0.001 also appeared in blood.

The table lists this clonotype with many counts. Its antigen remains unidentified. TCR beta CDR3 regions were amplified from RNA transcripts. When the TCR CDR3 underwent first-round RT-PCR, the HTBI primer set was used. MiXCR was run by TCRdb on the multiplex PCR reads, yielding one entry per CDR3 protein. The sample has 35,000 or so distinct CDR3 sequences; 52% are singletons. A NOSPECS grade of at least 4, a Clinical Activity Score of at least 3 and duration under 3 months were recorded in ophthalmopathy patients. This receptor was taken from a man aged 35 to 55 with Graves' ophthalmopathy. The sequenced sample was blood.

CDR3 in DNA: TGTGCCATCAGGGGGGGATTAGCGGGGGGCTACAATGAGCAGTTCTTC. Translating it yields CAIRGGLAGGYNEQFF. The chain has TRBV10-3 and TRBJ2-1, with 10 positions matching TRBD2. The germline V gene has CDR1 ENHRY and CDR2 SYGVKD. The CDR3 sequence is 16 residues long. The ends lost 6 bases at V and 3 bases at J; junction bases unmatched: 8.